Sequencing of this TCR beta chain was carried out in a study of long-term antiretroviral therapy in people with HIV (dated by TCRdb to between 2022 and 2023). About the study as a whole: Collection of the earliest samples took place about a decade ahead of the 2015 WHO recommendation for immediate ART, at a time when ART was typically delayed until CD4 counts fell. A retrospective serial study tested whether ART initiation and durable HIV suppression were associated with changes in peripheral blood TRB repertoire composition and diversity. A total of 150 to 200 cryopreserved PBMC samples came from 25 to 35 adults with confirmed HIV infection and were collected serially over a mean of approximately six years (range 1-12). Of the roughly 30 participants with HIV, 10 to 11 were female. No cross-contamination during QIAcube processing was shown when test extractions of a monoclonal T-cell line were performed alongside 25 to 35 polyclonal samples. Results and caveats for the whole study, not just this receptor: The samples span the years 2004 to 2017, and the ART regimens used may be less effective than current regimens. No data were available on ART adherence, viral resistance or therapy changes, limiting inferences about post-ART repertoire changes. Expanded TRB clones identified before ART initiation dominated the repertoire at all time points, although this dominance fluctuated and declined in many PLHIV after ART. Starting ART was linked to a significant rise in TRB diversity, yet even with long-term ART the diversity remained significantly lower than in transplant donor controls. Because cell numbers in pre-ART samples were limited, unsorted PBMC were profiled instead of sorted CD4+ and CD8+ T cells. Because PBMC availability was limited, only the TCR beta chain was sequenced, with no alpha chain pairing. HIV repertoires had narrower CDR3 length ranges than controls, and the network structure suggested an antigen-experienced repertoire that shifted only slightly toward naive after ART.

The immunoSEQ hsTCRB v3.0 assay was used at survey level resolution to sequence the TRB variable region. The targeted TRB sequencing depth was roughly 40,000-55,000 T-cell genomes per sample. TRB libraries were pooled and sequenced on an Illumina MiSeq using a v3 150-cycle kit. On the study's bioinformatics: Repertoire analysis was performed in R inside a reproducible Nextflow workflow that covered QC, data transformation and analysis. LymphoSeq2, an R package for exploring AIRR-Seq data, was used to implement custom analyses. A handful of samples yielding fewer than 5000 total TRB sequences were excluded, leaving 188 analyzed HIV repertoires. Among the 180 to 200 retained HIV repertoires, 55 to 65 were collected before ART initiation and 120 to 130 were collected after ART initiation. Repertoires were downsampled to 5000 TRB nucleotide sequences, with summary statistics averaged over 100 downsampling iterations. TRB sequences were retained for analysis only if CDR3 regions of at least seven amino acids were present. A Shannon entropy-derived clonality score and the Gini coefficient were used to measure diversity. In the repertoire networks, any two of the top 5000 CDR3 amino acid sequences were linked whenever the two sequences differed by an edit distance of one. GLIPH2 predicted antigen specificity groups and MHC restriction for TRB CDR3 amino acid sequences. To flag known CMV, EBV, HIV or tissue antigen associations, CDR3 amino acid sequences were matched against VDJdb and McPAS-TCR. Pre-ART, post-ART and control groups were compared with Wilcoxon signed-rank tests and Holm-Bonferroni correction. TCRdb obtained this table from immuneACCESS and retained in-frame rearrangements with V and J assigned. These tables miss some clones; where compared with another copy, unresolved V genes account for less than half of the shortfall, and the remainder is unexplained. V, J and clone size are taken as reported in that table, and D and trimming were inferred from the DNA itself. Across this sample there are about 33,000 clones, with approximately 96% seen only once. The ten largest clones capture less than 2.5% of the sample.

To note about this clone: Its target antigen remains unknown. No per-base quality is available; no much larger clone lies one base away.

Inclusion was restricted to participants for whom at least one PBMC sample before ART initiation and at least two post-ART samples were available. Treatment was received in the United States of America by all participants with HIV. Cryopreserved samples of about 0.9-11 million PBMC were thawed and washed before DNA extraction. At the time of the earliest PBMC sample for each participant with HIV, ages ranged from about 23 to 60 years. PBMC samples were contributed by each participant from 1-4 timepoints before ART initiation and 2-8 timepoints after ART initiation, with a median of 7 samples. For every participant, serial HIV viral load, CD4+ T-cell count, ART history and demographic data were obtained. Using a Qiagen kit on a QIAcube, genomic DNA was extracted from unsorted PBMC, with samples processed in batches of 12. The sequence derives from a man younger than 40 with HIV. Specimen: unsorted PBMCs, collected roughly 6.9 years after starting antiretroviral therapy.

CDR3 loop: CASKPDREETQYF. The DNA sequence is TGTGCCAGCAAACCGGACAGGGAGGAGACCCAGTACTTC. The sequence links TRBV7-2 to TRBJ2-5, and TRBD1 matches 8 of the central bases. Relative to germline, V is missing 7 bases and J is missing 5 bases, with 6 bases of the junction outside any gene match. CDR3 length: 13 amino acids, cysteine to phenylalanine. The read is trimmed to its CDR3 DNA, 39 bases read in frame from base 1. The germline V gene encodes CDR1 SGHTA and CDR2 FQGNSA.